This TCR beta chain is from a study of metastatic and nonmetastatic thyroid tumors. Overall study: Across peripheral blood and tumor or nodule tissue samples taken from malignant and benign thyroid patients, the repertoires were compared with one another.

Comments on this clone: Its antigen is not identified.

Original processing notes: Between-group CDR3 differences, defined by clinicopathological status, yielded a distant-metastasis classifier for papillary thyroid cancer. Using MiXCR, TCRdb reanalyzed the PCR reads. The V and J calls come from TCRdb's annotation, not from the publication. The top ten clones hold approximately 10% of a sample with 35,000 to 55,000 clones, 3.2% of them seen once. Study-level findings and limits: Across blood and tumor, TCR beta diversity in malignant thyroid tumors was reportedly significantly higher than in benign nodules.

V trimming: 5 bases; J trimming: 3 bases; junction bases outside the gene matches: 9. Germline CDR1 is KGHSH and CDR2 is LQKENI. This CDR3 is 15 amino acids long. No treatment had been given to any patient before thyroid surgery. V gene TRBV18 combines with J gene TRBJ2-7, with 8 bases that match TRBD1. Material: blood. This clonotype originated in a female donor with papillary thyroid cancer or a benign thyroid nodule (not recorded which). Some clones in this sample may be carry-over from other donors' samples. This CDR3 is CASSTGSDRVYEQYF. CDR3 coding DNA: TGTGCCAGCTCAACTGGATCGGACAGGGTCTACGAGCAGTACTTC.